This T cell receptor (beta chain) was identified in a study of CD8+ T cells in alopecia areata. Trimming removed 1 base at V and 10 bases at J, with 10 bases between. The V gene's germline CDR1 is SGHVS and CDR2 FQNEAQ. There are 12 residues in the CDR3. The sequencing template was cDNA reverse transcribed from extracted RNA. TCRdb keeps only in-frame clones here, not all; method: immunoSEQ multiplex PCR. The sample holds about 200,000 clones, 58% seen once. The treatment: oral pan-JAK inhibitor, 5-10 mg twice daily. Sampling of alopecia areata patients yielded lesional scalp punch biopsies as well as peripheral blood.

Source: CD4+ T cells sorted from blood, taken at week 24, from a patient treated with tofacitinib. The rearrangement uses TRBV7-8 and TRBJ1-1; D is perhaps TRBD1 (5 bases). The origin of this receptor is a human donor with alopecia areata. CDR3 DNA: TGTGCCAGCAGCTTAGTCGGACACAGAGCTTTCTTT. Translation gives CASSLVGHRAFF.